This TCR beta chain was identified during a study of CD8+CD57+ T cells in acquired aplastic anemia. Study-level information: The study obtained an average of around 3.4 ug of DNA from sorted CD4+ and CD8+ cells. Study results and limitations: Common to patients and controls were around 30 CD8+ CDR3 sequences.

Notes on this clonotype: Its antigen is still unknown.

All sequencing subjects had displayed CD8+CD57+ cell expansion on flow cytometry. A severe acquired aplastic anemia diagnosis applied to all patients. Patients had undergone no therapy by the time their blood was sampled. This CDR3 is built from 14 residues. Germline V CDR1 and CDR2: SGHVS, FQNEAQ. V was cut by 1 base and J by 8 bases, with 9 bases left in between. Genomic DNA constituted the template upon which TCR beta VDJ and CDR3 profiling was performed. MiXCR, applied by TCRdb to the reads, yields one record per CDR3 protein. The repertoire includes over 150,000 distinct CDR3 sequences, around 60% of them detected once, and roughly 42% sits in the top ten.

The sequencing input was sorted CD4+, CD8+, or CD8+CD57+ T cells (not recorded which) from PBMCs. The chain couples TRBV7-8 to TRBJ1-6; no clear D. The source of this sequence is a human donor with aplastic anemia. This chain's CDR3 is CASSLGPKDSPLHF. In nucleotides, the CDR3 is TGTGCCAGCAGCTTAGGCCCCAAGGATTCACCCCTCCACTTT. Full variable domain (missing parts from reference TRBV7-8 and TRBJ1-6): GAGVSQSPRYKVAKRGQDVALRCDPISGHVSLFWYQQALGQGPEFLTYFQNEAQLDKSGLPSDRFFAERPEGSVSTLKIQRTQQEDSAVYLCASSLGPKDSPLHFGNGTRLTVT.